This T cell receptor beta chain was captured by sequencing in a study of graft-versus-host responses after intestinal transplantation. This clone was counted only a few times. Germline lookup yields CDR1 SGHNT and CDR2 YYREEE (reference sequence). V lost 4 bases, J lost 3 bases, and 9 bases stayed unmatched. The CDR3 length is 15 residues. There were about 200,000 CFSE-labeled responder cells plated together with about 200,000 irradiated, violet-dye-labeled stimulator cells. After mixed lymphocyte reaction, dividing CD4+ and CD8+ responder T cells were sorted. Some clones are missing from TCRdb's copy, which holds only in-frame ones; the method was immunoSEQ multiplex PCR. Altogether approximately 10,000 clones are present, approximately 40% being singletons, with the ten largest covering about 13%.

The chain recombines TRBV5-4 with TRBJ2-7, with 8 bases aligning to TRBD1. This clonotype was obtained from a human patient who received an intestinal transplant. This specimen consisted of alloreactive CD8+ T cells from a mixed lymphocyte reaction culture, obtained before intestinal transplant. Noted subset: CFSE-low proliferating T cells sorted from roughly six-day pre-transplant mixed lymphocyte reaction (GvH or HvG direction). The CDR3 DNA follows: TGTGCCAGCAGCGTCGCCGGGACAGGCTTCTACGAGCAGTACTTC. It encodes CASSVAGTGFYEQYF.